The 11 T cell receptor beta chains below were found in one sample sequenced in a study of siplizumab effects on memory and regulatory T cells. The data were produced by immunoSEQ multiplex PCR, yet TCRdb's version contains in-frame clones alone and is incomplete. This sample yields 50,000 to 75,000 clones, of which around 79% are seen a single time; approximately 0.4% belongs to the top ten. What was sequenced was memory CD4+ T cells sorted from blood. Receptors originate from a human donor in good health.

The V gene is TRBV7-9, the J gene TRBJ1-2, with TRBD1 matching over 10 bases. The CDR3 loop spans 19 amino acids. Germline values: CDR1 SEHNR, CDR2 FQNEAQ (reference sequence). V shed 5 bases, J shed 4 bases, and the junction held 19 bases outside the gene matches. CDR3 sequence (DNA): TGTGCCAGCAGCCCGCAGCCAAATAGACAGGGGGCTTTGGGCTATGGCTACACCTTC. Protein sequence: CASSPQPNRQGALGYGYTF.

The J gene is TRBJ1-6, the V gene TRBV6-5, with 7 nucleotides matching TRBD1. CDR1 is MNHEY, CDR2 SVGAGI, per germline. V was pared by 8 bases and J by 5 bases, with 3 bases of the junction left unmatched. CDR3 length: 13 amino acids. Here the CDR3 DNA reads TGTGCCAGCCGGGACAGTCATAATTCACCCCTCCACTTT. Translating it yields CASRDSHNSPLHF.

V gene TRBV15 combines with J gene TRBJ2-6, with D tentatively TRBD2 (6 bases). The V gene lost 8 bases and the J gene lost 3 bases, with 17 bases spanning the gap. The CDR3 covers 16 residues. Per the germline V gene, CDR1 is LNHNV and CDR2 is YYDKDF (reference sequence). The CDR3 bases are TGTGCCACCGCTCCGAGGGGAGGAGGTGGGGCCAACGTCCTGACTTTC. It is translated as CATAPRGGGGANVLTF.

V usage is TRBV19 and J usage is TRBJ1-2; TRBD1 matches 9 bases. After removal of 5 bases from V and 7 bases from J, the junction contained 17 bases not matched to a gene. Germline V gives CDR1 LNHDA, CDR2 SQIVND (reference sequence). The CDR3 sequence is 17 residues long. In nucleotides, the CDR3 is TGTGCCAGTAGTTCACGGGACAGGGTTATTCACCGAGGTGGCTACACCTTC. Translated, it gives CASSSRDRVIHRGGYTF.

The rearrangement uses TRBV6-6 and TRBJ1-1; D not resolved. CDR1 and CDR2 from the germline V gene are MNHNY and SVGAGI (reference sequence). V was cut by 2 bases and J by 3 bases, with 1 base left in between. This CDR3 contains 11 residues. The CDR3 region is CASSYDTEAFF. CDR3 nucleotide sequence: TGTGCCAGCAGTTACGACACTGAAGCTTTCTTT.

This sequence joins TRBV5-5 and TRBJ1-2, with D maybe TRBD1 (5 bases). From germline, CDR1 is SGHKS and CDR2 YYEKEE (reference sequence). V was trimmed by 2 bases and J by 1 base, leaving 12 bases between them. The CDR3 extends over 15 amino acids. DNA for the CDR3: TGTGCCAGCAGCTTACTGCCCGACAGTAACTATGGCTACACCTTC. Its translation: CASSLLPDSNYGYTF.

V and J are TRBV2 and TRBJ2-6, with unresolved D. CDR3 size: 12 residues. The germline V gene encodes CDR1 SNHLY and CDR2 FYNNEI. V shed 8 bases and J shed 6 bases, with 8 bases lying between them. The CDR3 bases are TGTGCCAGCCTACTGGAGGCCAACGTCCTGACTTTC. This sequence encodes CASLLEANVLTF. Full variable domain (rest looked up from reference TRBV2 and TRBJ2-6): EPEVTQTPSHQVTQMGQEVILRCVPISNHLYFYWYRQILGQKVEFLVSFYNNEISEKSEIFDDQFSVERPDGSNFTLKIRSTKLEDSAMYFCASLLEANVLTFGAGSRLTVL.

This CDR3 is CASSFGGRGITDTQYF. The CDR3 bases are TGTGCCAGCAGCTTTGGCGGGCGGGGTATTACAGATACGCAGTATTTT. The rearrangement joins TRBV7-3 to TRBJ2-3; D is perhaps TRBD2 (6 bases). CDR1 and CDR2 (germline): SGHTA, FQGTGA. Trimming cost V 3 bases and J 3 bases, with 16 bases left between them. The CDR3 length is 16 residues.

This chain joins TRBV11-2 and TRBJ2-7; 9 bases align to TRBD1. CDR1 and CDR2 from the germline V gene are SGHAT and FQNNGV. This CDR3 spans 15 amino acids. V dropped 5 bases and J dropped 1; count of bases not matched to a gene: 6. The CDR3 spells CASSMTGTGSYEQYF. As DNA, the CDR3 is TGTGCCAGCAGCATGACCGGGACAGGGTCCTACGAGCAGTACTTC.

This chain links TRBV14 with TRBJ1-4; 7 bases align to TRBD1. The germline CDR1 and CDR2 sequences are SGHDN and FVKESK. J gave up 1 base and V 2 bases, and 4 bases lay outside the gene matches. The CDR3 sequence is 16 residues long. CDR3 sequence (DNA): TGTGCCAGCAGCCAACAGACAGGGAAAACTAATGAAAAACTGTTTTTT. This codes for CASSQQTGKTNEKLFF.

The chain carries TRBV27 and TRBJ1-1, with TRBD1 identical over 7 bases. Unmatched junction bases numbered 11, after V lost 2 bases and J lost 2 bases. The CDR3 runs to 17 residues. Germline assignment: CDR1 MNHEY and CDR2 SMNVEV (reference sequence). CDR3 bases: TGTGCCAGCAGTTTAAGGACAGGCGACTCACTTAACACTGAAGCTTTCTTT. This gives the protein CASSLRTGDSLNTEAFF.